Listed here is a single TCR beta chain. Its antigen is undetermined. Since a much larger clone is just one base distant, this may be a read error. The germline V gene has CDR1 MNHNY and CDR2 SVGAGI (reference sequence). CDR3 length equals 14 residues. The data belong to a study of breast tumors, draining lymph nodes, adjacent tissues. Whole-study results and caveats: Data only fit, rather than demonstrated, lymph node origin of most tumor T cells. Data fit most tumor T cells coming from lymph node, expanding in tumor. Luminal-like breast cancer showed significantly higher tumor–nontumor repertoire similarity than basal-like. Tumor repertoires ranked between lymph nodes and nontumor tissue in diversity, with V and J gene preferences.

Samples came from axillary lymph nodes draining the breast cancer. One entry per CDR3 protein results from TCRdb running MiXCR on the multiplex PCR reads. The sample contains over 100,000 distinct CDR3 sequences, about 20% of which appear only once. This TCR derives from a female donor with breast cancer. Some clones in this sample may be carry-over from other donors' samples. The source material was axillary lymph node tissue. The chain uses TRBV6-6 and TRBJ1-4; a weak D match, TRBD1 (6 bases). The CDR3 coding sequence is TGTGCCAGCAGTTACTCGGGGACAAATGAAAGACTGTTTTTT. This encodes CASSYSGTNERLFF.